The source of this TCR beta chain is a study of T cell responses to AZD1222 COVID-19 vaccine. Trimming shortened V by 2 bases and J by 0 bases, and 2 bases separated the two germline ends. Germline CDR1 SGHRS, CDR2 YFSETQ. This CDR3 comprises 12 residues. The protocol was immunoSEQ multiplex PCR, while the TCRdb copy is restricted to in-frame clones and leaves out a portion. This sample carries about 150,000 clones, 90% of them seen once, and the ten largest clones take around 2.9%. The sequence was obtained from an adult in good health. J is TRBJ2-5 and V is TRBV5-1, with D hard to call. The sample in question was peripheral blood, obtained on day 0 of AZD1222 vaccination. The CDR3 DNA is TGCGCCAGCAGCTTTAACCAAGAGACCCAGTACTTC. This encodes CASSFNQETQYF. Full variable domain (remainder filled in from reference TRBV5-1 and TRBJ2-5): KAGVTQTPRYLIKTRGQQVTLSCSPISGHRSVSWYQQTPGQGLQFLFEYFSETQRNKGNFPGRFSGRQFSNSRSEMNVSTLELGDSALYLCASSFNQETQYFGPGTRLLVL.